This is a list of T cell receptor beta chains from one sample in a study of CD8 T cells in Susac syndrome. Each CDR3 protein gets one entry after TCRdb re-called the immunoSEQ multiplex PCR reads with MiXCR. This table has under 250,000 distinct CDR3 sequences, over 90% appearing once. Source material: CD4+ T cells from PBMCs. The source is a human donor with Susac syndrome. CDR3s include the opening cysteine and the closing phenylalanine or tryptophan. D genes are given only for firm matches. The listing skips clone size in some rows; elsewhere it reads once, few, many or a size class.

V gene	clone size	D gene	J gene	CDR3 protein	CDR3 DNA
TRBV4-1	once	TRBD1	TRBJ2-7	CASSQAGTVTYEQYF	TGCGCCAGCAGCCAAGCTGGGACAGTTACCTACGAGCAGTACTTC
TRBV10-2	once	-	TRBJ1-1	CASSESNEAEAFF	TGCGCCAGCAGTGAGTCGAATGAGGCCGAAGCTTTCTTT
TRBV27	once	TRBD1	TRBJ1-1	CASSSGQGARSEAFF	TGTGCCAGCAGTTCCGGACAGGGGGCTCGGTCTGAAGCTTTCTTT
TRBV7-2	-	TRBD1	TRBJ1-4	CASSLGRGPTNEKLFF	TGTGCCAGCAGCTTAGGGAGGGGGCCGACTAATGAAAAACTGTTTTTT
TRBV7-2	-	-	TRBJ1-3	CASSLTGWESGTIYF	TGTGCCAGCAGCTTAACTGGGTGGGAGAGCGGCACCATATATTTT
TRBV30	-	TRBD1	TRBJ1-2	CAWSHAAPGQPVGYTF	TGTGCCTGGAGTCACGCCGCCCCGGGACAGCCCGTGGGCTACACCTTC
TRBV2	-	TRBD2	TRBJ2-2	CASSEALAGTGELFF	TGTGCCAGCAGTGAAGCTCTAGCGGGGACCGGGGAGCTGTTTTTT
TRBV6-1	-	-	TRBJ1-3	CASSRSGVGVGAGNTIYF	TGTGCCAGCAGTAGATCAGGGGTTGGGGTTGGAGCTGGAAACACCATATATTTT
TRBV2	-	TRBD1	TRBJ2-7	CASSGEGQTLEQYF	TGTGCCAGCAGTGGTGAGGGACAGACTTTGGAGCAGTACTTC
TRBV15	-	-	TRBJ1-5	CATSRDRRAQPQHF	TGTGCCACCAGCAGAGATCGCAGGGCTCAGCCCCAGCATTTT
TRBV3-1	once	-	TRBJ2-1	CASSLPGPNEQFF	TGTGCCAGCAGCCTCCCGGGACCCAATGAGCAGTTCTTC
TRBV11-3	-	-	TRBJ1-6	CASSFCTLVPLSSYNSPLHF	TGTGCCAGCAGCTTTTGTACCCTGGTTCCATTGAGCTCCTATAATTCACCCCTCCACTTT
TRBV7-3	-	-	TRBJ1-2	CASTSDRQETNYGYTF	TGTGCCAGCACTTCCGATAGACAGGAGACCAACTATGGCTACACCTTC
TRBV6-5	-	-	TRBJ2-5	CASSYSIDRASQETQYF	TGTGCCAGCAGTTACTCAATCGACCGGGCGTCCCAAGAGACCCAGTACTTC
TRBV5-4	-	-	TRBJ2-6	CASSPPQGMTSGANVLTF	TGTGCCAGCAGCCCCCCCCAAGGGATGACCTCTGGGGCCAACGTCCTGACTTTC
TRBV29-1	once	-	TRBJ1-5	CSVGEGNQPQHF	TGCAGCGTTGGAGAGGGCAATCAGCCCCAGCATTTT
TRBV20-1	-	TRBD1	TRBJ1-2	CSARGTGGLYGYTF	TGCAGTGCTAGGGGGACAGGGGGCCTCTATGGCTACACCTTC
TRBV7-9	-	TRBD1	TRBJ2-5	CASSFQGTGGVQETQYF	TGTGCCAGCAGCTTTCAGGGTACAGGGGGCGTACAAGAGACCCAGTACTTC
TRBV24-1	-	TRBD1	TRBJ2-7	CATSDSGTGGYEQYF	TGTGCCACCAGTGATTCCGGGACAGGGGGCTACGAGCAGTACTTC
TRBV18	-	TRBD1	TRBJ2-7	CASSPSRTGLNEQYF	TGTGCCAGCTCACCTTCCCGGACAGGGCTCAACGAGCAGTACTTC
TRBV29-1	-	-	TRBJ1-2	CSVTVNYGYTF	TGCAGCGTGACGGTTAACTATGGCTACACCTTC
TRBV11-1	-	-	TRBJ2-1	CASSLGERSGQQFF	TGTGCCAGCAGCTTAGGAGAACGATCTGGACAGCAGTTCTTC
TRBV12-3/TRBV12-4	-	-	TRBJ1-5	CASSLATLSNQPQHF	TGTGCCAGCAGTTTAGCTACCCTTAGCAATCAGCCCCAGCATTTT
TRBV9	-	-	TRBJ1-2	CASSVATLYGYTF	TGTGCCAGCAGCGTAGCGACGCTCTATGGCTACACCTTC
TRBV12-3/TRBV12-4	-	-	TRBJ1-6	CASSLASGPLNSPLHF	TGTGCCAGCAGTTTAGCGTCGGGACCGCTGAATTCACCCCTCCACTTT
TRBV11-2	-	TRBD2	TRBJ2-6	CASSSRLAGGVAWSGANVLTF	TGTGCCAGCAGCTCCCGACTAGCGGGGGGGGTCGCATGGTCTGGGGCCAACGTCCTGACTTTC
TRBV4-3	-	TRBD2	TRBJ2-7	CASSQDLTSGAYEQYF	TGCGCCAGCAGCCAAGATCTAACTAGCGGGGCCTACGAGCAGTACTTC
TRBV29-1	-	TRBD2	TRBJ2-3	CSVDTGTSRDTQYF	TGCAGCGTTGACACCGGGACTAGCAGAGATACGCAGTATTTT
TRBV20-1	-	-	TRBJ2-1	CSAPDENPNEQFF	TGCAGTGCTCCGGACGAGAACCCGAATGAGCAGTTCTTC
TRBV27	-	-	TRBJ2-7	CASSLLGQIYEQYF	TGTGCCAGCAGTTTATTGGGACAAATCTACGAGCAGTACTTC
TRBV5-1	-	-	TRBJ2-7	CASSLEDYEQYF	TGCGCCAGCAGCTTGGAAGATTACGAGCAGTACTTC
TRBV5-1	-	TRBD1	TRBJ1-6	CASSPGQSFSPLHF	TGCGCCAGCAGCCCGGGACAGTCGTTTTCACCCCTCCACTTT
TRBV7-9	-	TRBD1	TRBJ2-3	CASSLSVTGGSTDTQYF	TGTGCCAGCAGCTTATCCGTCACAGGGGGGAGCACAGATACGCAGTATTTT
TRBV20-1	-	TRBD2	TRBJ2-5	CSANSLWRGAQETQYF	TGCAGTGCGAACAGCCTTTGGCGGGGGGCTCAAGAGACCCAGTACTTC
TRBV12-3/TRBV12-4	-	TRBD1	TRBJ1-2	CASSVQGAYGYTF	TGTGCCAGCAGTGTACAGGGGGCGTATGGCTACACCTTC
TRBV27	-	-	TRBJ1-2	CASSSLASYGYTF	TGTGCCAGCAGTTCCTTGGCTTCCTATGGCTACACCTTC
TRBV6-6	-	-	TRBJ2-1	CASSYATASGDEQFF	TGTGCCAGCAGTTACGCGACAGCCTCGGGGGATGAGCAGTTCTTC
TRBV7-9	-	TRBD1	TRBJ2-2	CASSSWTGQAGELFF	TGTGCCAGCAGCTCCTGGACAGGGCAGGCCGGGGAGCTGTTTTTT
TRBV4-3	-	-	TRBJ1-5	CASSLGVREGPQHF	TGCGCCAGCAGCCTTGGAGTGCGGGAAGGGCCCCAGCATTTT
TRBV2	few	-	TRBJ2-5	CASSGDQETQYF	TGTGCCAGCAGCGGGGACCAAGAGACCCAGTACTTC
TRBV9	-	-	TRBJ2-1	CASSLQGWNEQFF	TGTGCCAGCAGCTTACAGGGTTGGAATGAGCAGTTCTTC
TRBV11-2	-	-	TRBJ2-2	CASSLDHPSNTGELFF	TGTGCCAGCAGCTTAGATCATCCTAGCAATACCGGGGAGCTGTTTTTT
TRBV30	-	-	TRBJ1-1	CAWTKIEAFF	TGTGCCTGGACCAAGATTGAAGCTTTCTTT
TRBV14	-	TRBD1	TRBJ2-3	CASSQERTGHTDTQYF	TGTGCCAGCAGCCAAGAGAGGACAGGGCACACAGATACGCAGTATTTT
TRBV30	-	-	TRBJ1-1	CAWTPGRDPAEAFF	TGTGCCTGGACGCCAGGCCGTGATCCCGCTGAAGCTTTCTTT
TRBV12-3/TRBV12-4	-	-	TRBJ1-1	CASRRDAGLQSEAFF	TGTGCCAGCCGACGCGACGCTGGACTACAGTCTGAAGCTTTCTTT
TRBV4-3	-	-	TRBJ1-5	CASSQDGAGSNQPQHF	TGCGCCAGCAGCCAAGACGGCGCGGGTAGCAATCAGCCCCAGCATTTT
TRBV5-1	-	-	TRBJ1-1	CASSLAGRNTEAFF	TGCGCCAGCAGCTTGGCAGGGAGGAACACTGAAGCTTTCTTT
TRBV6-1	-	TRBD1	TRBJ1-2	CATLRGDRDDGYTF	TGTGCCACCCTCAGGGGGGACAGGGATGATGGCTACACCTTC
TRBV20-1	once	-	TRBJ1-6	CSASGSPLHF	TGCAGTGCTAGCGGTTCACCCCTCCACTTT
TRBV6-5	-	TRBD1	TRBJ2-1	CASNRQGAGNEQFF	TGTGCCAGCAATAGACAGGGGGCCGGCAATGAGCAGTTCTTC